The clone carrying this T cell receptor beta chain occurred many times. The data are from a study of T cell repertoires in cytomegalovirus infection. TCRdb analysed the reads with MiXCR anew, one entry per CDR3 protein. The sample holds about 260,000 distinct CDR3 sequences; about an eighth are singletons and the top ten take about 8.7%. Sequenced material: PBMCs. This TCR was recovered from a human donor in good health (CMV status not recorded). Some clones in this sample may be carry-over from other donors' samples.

This CDR3 is CASSEDSSGANVLTF. The DNA for the CDR3 is TGTGCCAGCAGTGAGGACAGCTCTGGGGCCAACGTCCTGACTTTC. The chain has TRBV6-1 and TRBJ2-6, with D possibly matching TRBD1 (6 bases). CDR1 MNHNS and CDR2 SASEGT come from the germline V gene. The germline V and J ends were trimmed by 3 bases and 0 bases, with 6 bases remaining between them. CDR3 length: 15 residues.